This T cell receptor beta chain was identified during a study of T cell therapy after organ transplantation. Time point in this sample: 4-8 weeks after completion of therapy. Concerning this clone: The antigen remains undetermined.

Clones were sequenced by immunoSEQ multiplex PCR, and TCRdb holds only the in-frame ones, with some missing. This sample yields 15,000 to 20,000 clones, of which roughly four fifths are seen a single time; 9% to 9.5% belongs to the top ten. The CDR3 runs to 12 residues. Germline V gene sequence: CDR1 LGHNA, CDR2 YNFKEQ. Trimming took off 9 bases at V and 2 bases at J, with 9 bases between the two ends. The genes are TRBV4-2 and TRBJ2-3; D is uncertain. Sample: CD8+ T cells from blood, taken after autologous CMV-specific T cell therapy. This clonotype was obtained from a human patient who had received a solid organ transplant and had CMV disease. Part of the T cell pool may stem from the graft donor. The CDR3 nucleotides read TGTGCCAGTAAAGCCTACACAGATACGCAGTATTTT. Protein sequence: CASKAYTDTQYF.